The following is a TCR beta chain sequence with its context. As yet, its antigen is unknown. The entry originates in a study of OX40 agonist ivuxolimab in advanced cancers. Turning to the study itself: Among those enrolled, mean age was roughly 55 years (range 23 to 79) and over 70% were male. A partial response was reached by three patients: one with hepatocellular carcinoma and two with cutaneous melanoma.

General observations from the study: The specificity for antigen of the expanded peripheral T cells was not determined. More expanded clones were found, on average, in CD8+ than in CD4+ T cells.

CDR3 size: 14 residues. The V gene lost 2 bases and the J gene lost 4 bases, with 11 bases spanning the gap. Germline V CDR1 and CDR2: LGHNA, YSLEER. Some clones are missing from TCRdb's copy, which holds only in-frame ones; the method was immunoSEQ multiplex PCR. The top ten hold 0.71% of the sample, which has roughly 87,000 clones, approximately 91% seen once. This TCR derives from an adult with an advanced solid tumor such as melanoma, head and neck, liver or kidney cancer. The sample in question was CD4+ or CD8+ T cells sorted from blood, obtained in a trial of the OX40 agonist ivuxolimab. The genes are TRBV4-3 and TRBJ2-5; D is possibly TRBD1 (6 bases). CDR3 in amino acids: CASSQNPGVETQYF. CDR3 nucleotide sequence: TGCGCCAGCAGCCAAAACCCAGGGGTAGAGACCCAGTACTTC.